These 21 T cell receptor beta chains share one sample of origin, sequenced in a study of OX40 agonist ivuxolimab in advanced cancers. Some clones are missing from TCRdb's copy, which holds only in-frame ones; the method was immunoSEQ multiplex PCR. The sample lists 9,000 to 10,000 clones; roughly nine tenths were seen once. Sequences were derived from CD4+ or CD8+ T cells sorted from blood, sampled in a trial of the OX40 agonist ivuxolimab. Receptor source: an adult with an advanced solid tumor such as melanoma, head and neck, liver or kidney cancer.

V and J are TRBV11-2 and TRBJ2-5, with D tentatively TRBD2 (6 bases). The V gene's germline CDR1 is SGHAT and CDR2 FQNNGV. Trimming took 4 bases from V and 7 from J, leaving 16 bases between them. CDR3 length: 14 residues. Written as DNA, the CDR3 is TGTGCCAGCAGCTCCCCGGGGGAATTTGGGACCCAGTACTTC. It is translated as CASSSPGEFGTQYF.

The rearrangement links TRBV28 to TRBJ1-6; D ambiguous. The germline V gene has CDR1 MDHEN and CDR2 SYDVKM. V dropped 4 bases and J dropped 5 bases, with 9 bases sitting between them. The CDR3 loop spans 14 amino acids. The CDR3 loop is CASSSDMHNSPLHF. The CDR3 coding sequence is TGTGCCAGCAGTTCCGACATGCATAATTCACCCCTCCACTTT.

J is TRBJ2-5 and V is TRBV6-1; D gene ambiguous. V lost 6 bases and J 1 base, leaving 6 bases between the germline ends. Per the germline V gene, CDR1 is MNHNS and CDR2 is SASEGT. The CDR3 is made up of 12 amino acids. CDR3 nucleotides: TGTGCCAGCAGGATCAGCCAAGAGACCCAGTACTTC. It is translated as CASRISQETQYF.

This chain connects TRBV6-4 to TRBJ2-6; a possible D gene is TRBD2 (6 bases). From germline, CDR1 is MRHNA and CDR2 SNTAGT. The V gene lost 5 bases and the J gene lost 2 bases, with 7 bases spanning the gap. This CDR3 comprises 14 residues. CDR3 protein: CASSSGAGANVLTF. As DNA, the CDR3 is TGTGCCAGCAGTTCGGGGGCTGGGGCCAACGTCCTGACTTTC.

The chain joins TRBV2 to TRBJ2-3; tentatively, D is TRBD2 (6 bases). V lost 1 base and J lost 0, with 8 bases in between. CDR1 is SNHLY and CDR2 is FYNNEI in the germline V gene. The CDR3 loop spans 15 amino acids. This CDR3 is CASSEVLASTDTQYF. CDR3 coding DNA: TGTGCCAGCAGTGAAGTACTAGCCAGCACAGATACGCAGTATTTT.

The chain joins TRBV19 to TRBJ1-2; a weak D match, TRBD1 (6 bases). CDR1 LNHDA and CDR2 SQIVND come from the germline V gene (reference sequence). This CDR3 is 13 amino acids long. V lost 6 bases, J lost 8 bases, and 16 bases lay in between. The CDR3, as DNA: TGTGCCAGTAGGAATCAGGGGAAGGACGGCTACACCTTC. It yields the protein CASRNQGKDGYTF.

This clone was seen only once. The rearrangement links TRBV6-5 to TRBJ2-7; 7 bases are shared with TRBD2. Germline V gene lookup returns CDR1 MNHEY and CDR2 SVGAGI. The CDR3 covers 15 residues. The trim removed 7 bases at V and 0 bases at J, leaving 9 bases unmatched. The CDR3 region is CASKIGGSVSYEQYF. The CDR3 nucleotides read TGTGCCAGCAAGATCGGGGGGAGTGTCTCCTACGAGCAGTACTTC.

The rearrangement joins TRBV5-4 to TRBJ1-1, with 8 bases matching TRBD1. This CDR3 region has 13 residues. Germline V CDR1 and CDR2: SGHNT, YYREEE (reference sequence). V trimming: 3 bases; J trimming: 4 bases; junction bases outside the gene matches: 2. The CDR3 loop is CASSSQGGTEAFF. The DNA of the CDR3 is TGTGCCAGCAGCTCACAGGGGGGCACTGAAGCTTTCTTT.

The chain couples TRBV7-8 to TRBJ2-7; D might be TRBD1 (7 bases). V dropped 1 base and J dropped 3 bases, with 16 bases sitting between them. This CDR3 has 16 residues. The germline gives CDR1 SGHVS, CDR2 FQNEAQ. The CDR3 DNA reads TGTGCCAGCAGCTTAGAGGCAGGGGGGCCCGGCTACGAGCAGTACTTC. Its translation is CASSLEAGGPGYEQYF.

This clone was found once. The gene calls are TRBV28 and TRBJ1-4, with no clear D. The CDR3 is 13 residues long. From germline, CDR1 is MDHEN and CDR2 SYDVKM. With 6 bases removed from V and 4 bases from J, the gap between germline ends came to 9 bases. The DNA for the CDR3 is TGTGCCAGCAGGGGCCGGTATAATGAAAAACTGTTTTTT. This encodes CASRGRYNEKLFF. The full variable domain, in which reference TRBV28 and TRBJ1-4 provide the parts outside the CDR3, is DVKVTQSSRYLVKRTGEKVFLECVQDMDHENMFWYRQDPGLGLRLIYFSYDVKMKEKGDIPEGYSVSREKKERFSLILESASTNQTSMYLCASRGRYNEKLFFGSGTQLSVL.

This sequence joins TRBV19 and TRBJ1-5; TRBD1 matches 8 bases. The CDR3 totals 15 residues. The ends lost 5 bases at V and 7 bases at J; junction bases unmatched: 10. Germline V gene sequence: CDR1 LNHDA, CDR2 SQIVND (reference sequence). The CDR3 spells CASSALQGEGQPQHF. CDR3 in DNA: TGTGCCAGTAGTGCATTACAGGGGGAGGGACAGCCCCAGCATTTT.

V and J are TRBV29-1 and TRBJ2-7, with no clear D. V dropped 6 bases and J dropped 0 bases, with 6 bases sitting between them. Germline lookup yields CDR1 SQVTM and CDR2 ANQGSEA. The CDR3 spans 11 residues. The CDR3 region has the DNA TGCAGCGTAAGAGACTCCTACGAGCAGTACTTC. It specifies CSVRDSYEQYF.

The gene calls are TRBV28 and TRBJ2-7; 11 positions agree with TRBD1. After removal of 7 bases from V and 5 bases from J, the junction contained 10 bases not matched to a gene. This CDR3 comprises 15 residues. Germline V gives CDR1 MDHEN, CDR2 SYDVKM. CDR3 DNA: TGTGCCAGCAACACGCCGGGACAGGGGGGTAACGAGCAGTACTTC. Amino acid sequence: CASNTPGQGGNEQYF.

The chain recombines TRBV7-8 with TRBJ2-3; TRBD2 is a possible D gene (5 bases). The CDR3 is 15 amino acids. Germline loops: CDR1 SGHVS, CDR2 FQNEAQ. With 1 base removed from V and 8 bases from J, the gap between germline ends came to 16 bases. CDR3 DNA sequence: TGTGCCAGCAGCTTAGGCGGGTCCTCCCAAGGTACGCAGTATTTT. Protein: CASSLGGSSQGTQYF.

The gene calls are TRBV30 and TRBJ2-7; either TRBD1 or TRBD2 may supply D (5 bases each). V was clipped by 5 bases and J by 3 bases, with 17 bases between them. The CDR3 has 14 residues. The germline CDR1 and CDR2 sequences are GTSNPN and SVGIG (reference sequence). The CDR3 region is CAWVGKTGLYEQYF. The CDR3 DNA sequence: TGTGCCTGGGTGGGCAAGACGGGGCTCTACGAGCAGTACTTC.

CDR3 DNA sequence: TGTGCCAGCAGCCCTACCCCTCGACAGGGAGACTATGGCTACACCTTC. The encoded protein is CASSPTPRQGDYGYTF. The J gene is TRBJ1-2, the V gene TRBV9, with 7 positions matching TRBD1. V shed 4 bases and J 3 bases; nucleotides not matched to a gene: 12. CDR1 is SGDLS, CDR2 YYNGEE, per germline. CDR3 length: 16 amino acids.

CDR3 sequence: CASSKPPRTSGSYEQYF. As DNA, the CDR3 is TGTGCCAGCAGCAAACCCCCCCGGACTAGCGGGAGTTACGAGCAGTACTTC. The chain couples TRBV21-1 to TRBJ2-7; the table names TRBD2, a call not compared with the DNA. TRBV21-1 counts as a pseudogene. This CDR3 region has 17 residues.

A single count supports this clone. The V and J genes are TRBV27 and TRBJ2-7; D unclear. This CDR3 is 15 amino acids long. Deletions cut 8 bases from V and 2 bases from J, with 19 bases between. Per the germline V gene, CDR1 is MNHEY and CDR2 is SMNVEV (reference sequence). The CDR3 coding sequence is TGTGCCAGCCGAGGACCTCGGCGTGGCGCCTACGAGCAGTACTTC. Translated, it gives CASRGPRRGAYEQYF.

This rearrangement joins TRBV5-1 to TRBJ2-7; 8 bases are a match to TRBD2. Trimming at V came to 4 bases and at J to 1 base, leaving 13 bases not matched to a gene. CDR1 is SGHRS, CDR2 YFSETQ, per germline. CDR3 size: 17 residues. The CDR3 DNA follows: TGCGCCAGCAGCCGCGGAGAGATAGTAGCGGGGTCCTACGAGCAGTACTTC. This codes for CASSRGEIVAGSYEQYF.

V usage is TRBV10-3 and J usage is TRBJ2-3, with D unclear. Germline lookup yields CDR1 ENHRY and CDR2 SYGVKD. Trimming removed 4 bases from V and 5 bases from J, with 13 bases in between. CDR3 length: 14 residues. The CDR3 nucleotides are TGTGCCATCAGTGGAGGAAGGGCCGGAGATACGCAGTATTTT. It specifies CAISGGRAGDTQYF.

The chain joins TRBV27 to TRBJ2-7; D is unclear. Germline V gene sequence: CDR1 MNHEY, CDR2 SMNVEV (reference sequence). V shed 2 bases and J shed 0 bases, with 8 bases lying between them. The CDR3 contains 14 residues. CDR3 sequence reads: CASSLKGLSYEQYF. CDR3 DNA: TGTGCCAGCAGTTTAAAAGGCCTCTCCTACGAGCAGTACTTC.